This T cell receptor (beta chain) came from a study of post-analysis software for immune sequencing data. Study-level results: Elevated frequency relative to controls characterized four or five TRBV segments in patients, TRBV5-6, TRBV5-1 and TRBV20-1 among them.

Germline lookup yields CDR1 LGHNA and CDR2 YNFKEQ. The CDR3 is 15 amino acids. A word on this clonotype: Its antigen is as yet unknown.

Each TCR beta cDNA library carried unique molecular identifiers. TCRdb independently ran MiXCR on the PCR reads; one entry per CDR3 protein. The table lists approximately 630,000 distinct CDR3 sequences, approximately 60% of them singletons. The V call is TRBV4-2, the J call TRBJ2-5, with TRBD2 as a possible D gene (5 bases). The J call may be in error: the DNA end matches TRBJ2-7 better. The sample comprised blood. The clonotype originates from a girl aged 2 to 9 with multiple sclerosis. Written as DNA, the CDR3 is TGTGCCAGCAGCCAAGAGCCCCTAGCTAGTAACGAGCAGTACTTC. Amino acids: CASSQEPLASNEQYF.